The T cell receptor (beta chain) described here comes from a study of blood T cell repertoires in COVID-19. Study at large: Both acute and convalescent COVID-19 samples were obtained from the United States, Italy and Spain. T cells, B-cell-depleted T cells, or PBMCs provided the cDNA or gDNA that served as material.

Authors' data handling: Reference gene primers were amplified, and this amplification served to estimate nucleated cell counts. The method was immunoSEQ multiplex PCR; TCRdb's version includes in-frame clones alone and lacks a portion of them. V and J calls and clone size are those listed in that table; D and trimming were worked out from the DNA. Seen here are fewer than 65,000 clones, roughly 74% observed once, and the top ten hold about 25%. V dropped 0 bases and J dropped 4 bases, with 11 bases sitting between them. CDR1 is SGHNT and CDR2 is YYREEE in the germline V gene (reference sequence). The CDR3 totals 15 residues. This clone was observed a few times.

This clonotype originated in a human donor in a cohort sampled during active COVID-19. Sequenced input: peripheral blood. This rearrangement joins TRBV5-4 to TRBJ1-5; D gene ambiguous. CDR3 region: CASSLDGSSNQPQHF. For the CDR3, the DNA is TGTGCCAGCAGCTTGGACGGTTCCTCAAATCAGCCCCAGCATTTT.